Below, 13 T cell receptor beta chains from the same sample are listed, as sequenced in a study of T cells in localized non-small cell lung cancer. Libraries were prepared by immunoSEQ multiplex PCR; TCRdb keeps only in-frame clonotypes and omits some of them. The repertoire has about 54,000 clones, approximately 83% of them found once; the top ten carry about 20%. The specimen comprised peripheral blood, sampled before any cancer treatment. These receptors originate from a female donor over 55 with stage II squamous cell lung carcinoma.

This clone appeared a few times. The CDR3 DNA follows: TGTGCCACCAGCAGAGATTTTTTGGCAACTTCTGGCGATGGCTACACCTTC. Its translation is CATSRDFLATSGDGYTF. The J gene is TRBJ1-2, the V gene TRBV15; D uncertain. CDR1 and CDR2 from the germline V gene are LNHNV and YYDKDF (reference sequence). V lost 0 bases and J lost 6, with 20 bases in between. The CDR3 consists of 17 residues.

This clone was observed a few times. The rearrangement links TRBV4-3 to TRBJ2-2; D remains unclear. The CDR3 contains 15 residues. Trimming cost V 0 bases and J 4 bases, with 9 bases left between them. The germline V gene encodes CDR1 LGHNA and CDR2 YSLEER. In DNA, the CDR3 is TGCGCCAGCAGCCAAGACAGGTCGGGCACCGGGGAGCTGTTTTTT. Protein sequence: CASSQDRSGTGELFF.

This chain links TRBV6-1 with TRBJ2-7; no reliable D call. Germline V CDR1 and CDR2: MNHNS, SASEGT. CDR3 size: 14 residues. Trimming shortened V by 6 bases and J by 7 bases, and 19 bases separated the two germline ends. The CDR3 DNA sequence: TGTGCCAGCAGCCACAGTGAATGGGAAGGGGAGCAGTACTTC. This sequence encodes CASSHSEWEGEQYF.

This chain joins TRBV19 and TRBJ2-5; possibly TRBD1 or TRBD2 for D (5 bases each). Per the germline V gene, CDR1 is LNHDA and CDR2 is SQIVND (reference sequence). The CDR3 runs to 15 residues. V dropped 5 bases and J dropped 1 base, with 14 bases sitting between them. The CDR3 reads CASSSGTGFQETQYF. CDR3 nucleotide sequence: TGTGCCAGTAGTTCCGGGACGGGATTCCAAGAGACCCAGTACTTC.

The chain is built from TRBV6-1 and TRBJ1-3; D is unclear. The CDR3 consists of 13 residues. V lost 4 bases and J 8 bases, leaving 12 bases between the germline ends. Germline CDR1 MNHNS, CDR2 SASEGT. The CDR3 nucleotides read TGTGCCAGCAGTGCGCAGCTGAAGGACACCATATATTTT. It encodes CASSAQLKDTIYF.

The chain recombines TRBV6-5 with TRBJ1-1; D perhaps matches TRBD1 (5 bases). The CDR3 runs to 14 residues. V lost 5 bases and J lost 5, with 15 bases in between. In germline, CDR1 is MNHEY, CDR2 SVGAGI. This chain's CDR3 is CASSKTVRGTEAFF. DNA of the CDR3: TGTGCCAGCAGTAAGACAGTCCGGGGGACTGAAGCTTTCTTT.

The rearrangement links TRBV4-2 to TRBJ1-1, with 8 bases fitting TRBD1. V shed 5 bases and J 6 bases; nucleotides not matched to a gene: 14. Germline CDR1 and CDR2: LGHNA and YNFKEQ. CDR3 length: 16 residues. The CDR3 DNA is TGTGCCAGCAGCGCACCCCAGGGGGCGAAGTTCTCTGAAGCTTTCTTT. It specifies CASSAPQGAKFSEAFF.

The chain is built from TRBV5-1 and TRBJ1-4; a possible D gene is TRBD1 (5 bases). Trimming removed 0 bases at V and 6 bases at J, with 9 bases between. The length of the CDR3 is 14 residues. Germline V gene data show CDR1 as SGHRS and CDR2 as YFSETQ. CDR3 in DNA: TGCGCCAGCAGCTTGGGGGACGGGTATGAAAAACTGTTTTTT. Translating it yields CASSLGDGYEKLFF.

The V gene is TRBV5-4, the J gene TRBJ1-4, with a weak D call TRBD1 (5 bases). The CDR3 covers 16 residues. Germline CDR1 reads SGHNT; CDR2 reads YYREEE (reference sequence). Trimming pared 0 bases from V and 3 bases from J, leaving 12 bases between. CDR3 sequence (DNA): TGTGCCAGCAGCTTGGCACCCGGGGCGGCTAATGAAAAACTGTTTTTT. It is translated as CASSLAPGAANEKLFF. Filled out from reference TRBV5-4 and TRBJ1-4, the complete variable domain reads ETGVTQSPTHLIKTRGQQVTLRCSSQSGHNTVSWYQQALGQGPQFIFQYYREEENGRGNFPPRFSGLQFPNYSSELNVNALELDDSALYLCASSLAPGAANEKLFFGSGTQLSVL.

In its sample, this clone was seen many times. The chain employs TRBV6-5 and TRBJ2-7; TRBD1 might be the D (6 bases). The CDR3 has 13 amino acids. Trimming took 4 bases from V and 0 from J, leaving 7 bases between them. The germline V gene encodes CDR1 MNHEY and CDR2 SVGAGI. CDR3 loop: CASSSGASYEQYF. The CDR3 coding sequence is TGTGCCAGCAGTTCAGGGGCCTCCTACGAGCAGTACTTC.

This chain joins TRBV25-1 and TRBJ2-1; 7 nucleotides line up with TRBD1. Germline loops: CDR1 MGHDK, CDR2 SYGVNS. The CDR3 extends over 16 amino acids. V lost 3 bases to trimming and J lost 4 bases; unmatched junction nucleotides: 9. The CDR3 spells CASSDLQGTSYNEQFF. CDR3 in DNA: TGTGCCAGCAGTGACCTACAGGGGACGTCGTACAATGAGCAGTTCTTC.

The rearrangement links TRBV19 to TRBJ1-1; 7 positions match TRBD1. V was pared by 5 bases and J by 11 bases, with 8 bases of the junction left unmatched. The CDR3 consists of 12 residues. Looked up from germline, CDR1 is LNHDA and CDR2 is SQIVND (reference sequence). CDR3 in DNA: TGTGCCAGTAGTGCCAGGACAGGAGAGGCTTTCTTT. As protein: CASSARTGEAFF.

This rearrangement joins TRBV6-5 to TRBJ2-5; 9 nucleotides line up with TRBD1. V lost 2 bases and J lost 5; bases outside the gene matches: 6. Germline loops: CDR1 MNHEY, CDR2 SVGAGI. CDR3 length equals 15 residues. The DNA of the CDR3 is TGTGCCAGCAGTTACACGGACAGGGGTGAGGAGACCCAGTACTTC. Its translation: CASSYTDRGEETQYF.